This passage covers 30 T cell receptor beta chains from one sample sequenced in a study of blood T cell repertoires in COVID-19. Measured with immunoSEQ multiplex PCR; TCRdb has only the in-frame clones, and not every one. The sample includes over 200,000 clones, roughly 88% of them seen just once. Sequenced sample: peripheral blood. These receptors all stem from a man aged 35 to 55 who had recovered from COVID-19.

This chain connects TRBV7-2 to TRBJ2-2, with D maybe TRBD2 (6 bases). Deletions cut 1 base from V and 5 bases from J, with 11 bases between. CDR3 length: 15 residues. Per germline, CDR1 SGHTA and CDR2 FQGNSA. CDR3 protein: CASSLVGSGTGELFF. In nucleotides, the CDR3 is TGTGCCAGCAGCTTAGTGGGTAGCGGAACCGGGGAGCTGTTTTTT.

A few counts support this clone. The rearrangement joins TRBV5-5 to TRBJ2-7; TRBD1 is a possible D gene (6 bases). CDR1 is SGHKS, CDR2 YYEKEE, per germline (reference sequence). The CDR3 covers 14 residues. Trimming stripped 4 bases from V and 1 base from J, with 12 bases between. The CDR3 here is CASSPGQLSYEQYF. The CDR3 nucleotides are TGTGCCAGCAGCCCCGGACAGTTGTCCTACGAGCAGTACTTC.

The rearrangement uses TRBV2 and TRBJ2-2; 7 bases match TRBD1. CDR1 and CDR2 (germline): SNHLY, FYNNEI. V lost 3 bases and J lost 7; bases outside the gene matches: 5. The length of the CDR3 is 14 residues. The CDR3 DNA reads TGTGCCAGCAGTGAGACAGGGCGAGGCGGGGAGCTGTTTTTT. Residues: CASSETGRGGELFF.

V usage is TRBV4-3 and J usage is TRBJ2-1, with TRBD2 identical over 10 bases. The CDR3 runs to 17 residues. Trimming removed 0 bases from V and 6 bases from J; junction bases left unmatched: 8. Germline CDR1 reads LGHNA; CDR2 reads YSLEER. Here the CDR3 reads CASSQDGAGGPGNEQFF. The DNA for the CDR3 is TGCGCCAGCAGCCAAGATGGAGCGGGGGGGCCTGGCAATGAGCAGTTCTTC.

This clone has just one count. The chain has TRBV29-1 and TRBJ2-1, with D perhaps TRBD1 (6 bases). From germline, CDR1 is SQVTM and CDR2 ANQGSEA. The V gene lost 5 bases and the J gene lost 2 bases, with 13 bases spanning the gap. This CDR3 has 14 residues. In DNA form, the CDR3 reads TGCAGCGTTCAAGGACAGAGTACCTACAATGAGCAGTTCTTC. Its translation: CSVQGQSTYNEQFF.

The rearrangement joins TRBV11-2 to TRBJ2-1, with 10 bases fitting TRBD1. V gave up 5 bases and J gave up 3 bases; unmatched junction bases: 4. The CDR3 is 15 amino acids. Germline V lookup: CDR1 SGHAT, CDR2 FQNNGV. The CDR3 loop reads CASSLGQGVYNEQFF. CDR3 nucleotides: TGTGCCAGCAGCCTCGGACAGGGGGTCTACAATGAGCAGTTCTTC.

Here the CDR3 reads CASSYLGQENTEAFF. The DNA for the CDR3 is TGTGCCAGCAGCTATTTGGGGCAGGAGAACACTGAAGCTTTCTTT. V gene TRBV9 combines with J gene TRBJ1-1; weak D call: TRBD1 (5 bases). The CDR3 totals 15 residues. Germline CDR1 SGDLS, CDR2 YYNGEE. The germline V and J ends were trimmed by 4 bases and 1 base, with 14 bases remaining between them.

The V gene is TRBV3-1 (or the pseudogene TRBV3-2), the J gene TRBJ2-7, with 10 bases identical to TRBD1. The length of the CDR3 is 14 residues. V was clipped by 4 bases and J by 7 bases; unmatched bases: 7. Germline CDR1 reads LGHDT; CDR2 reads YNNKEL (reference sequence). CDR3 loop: CASSLRDRGLEQYF. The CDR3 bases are TGTGCCAGCAGCCTCCGGGACAGGGGCTTGGAGCAGTACTTC.

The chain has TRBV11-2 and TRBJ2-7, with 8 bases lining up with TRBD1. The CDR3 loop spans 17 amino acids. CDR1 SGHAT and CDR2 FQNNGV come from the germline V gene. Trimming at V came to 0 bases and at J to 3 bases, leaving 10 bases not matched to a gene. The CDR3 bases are TGTGCCAGCAGCTTAGACAGGGGGCGAAGGTTCGTCTACGAGCAGTACTTC. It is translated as CASSLDRGRRFVYEQYF.

Here the CDR3 DNA reads TGTGCCAGCAGTCCGACGCCAGGGGGTGGCGGGGAGCTGTTTTTT. It is translated as CASSPTPGGGGELFF. The chain has TRBV7-2 and TRBJ2-2; TRBD1 aligns across 7 bases. The CDR3 runs 15 residues. Trimming took 6 bases from V and 7 from J; bases not matched to a gene: 11. The germline V gene encodes CDR1 SGHTA and CDR2 FQGNSA.

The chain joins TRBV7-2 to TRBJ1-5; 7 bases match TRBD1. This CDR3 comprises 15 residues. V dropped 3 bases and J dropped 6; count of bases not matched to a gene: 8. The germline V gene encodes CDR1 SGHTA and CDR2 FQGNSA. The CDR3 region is CASSFLGGGGQPQHF. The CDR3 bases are TGTGCCAGCAGCTTCTTAGGGGGCGGTGGTCAGCCCCAGCATTTT. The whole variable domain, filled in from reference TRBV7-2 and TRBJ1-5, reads GAGVSQSPSNKVTEKGKDVELRCDPISGHTALYWYRQSLGQGLEFLIYFQGNSAPDKSGLPSDRFSAERTGGSVSTLTIQRTQQEDSAVYLCASSFLGGGGQPQHFGDGTRLSIL.

CDR3: CASSTRAEITEAFF. CDR3 DNA sequence: TGTGCCAGCTCAACCAGGGCAGAGATCACTGAAGCTTTCTTT. The chain links TRBV18 to TRBJ1-1, with a tentative D call TRBD1 (5 bases). The germline V gene has CDR1 KGHSH and CDR2 LQKENI. This CDR3 has 14 amino acids. The V and J ends lost 5 bases and 4 bases respectively, with 14 bases between them.

The CDR3 bases are TGTGCCACCAGCACCGAATTCTCCGATGGGAGGGGCACCGGGGAGCTGTTTTTT. Protein: CATSTEFSDGRGTGELFF. The chain joins TRBV15 to TRBJ2-2; TRBD2 matches 7 bases. Germline lookup yields CDR1 LNHNV and CDR2 YYDKDF (reference sequence). V lost 4 bases and J lost 4; bases outside the gene matches: 15. The CDR3 spans 18 residues.

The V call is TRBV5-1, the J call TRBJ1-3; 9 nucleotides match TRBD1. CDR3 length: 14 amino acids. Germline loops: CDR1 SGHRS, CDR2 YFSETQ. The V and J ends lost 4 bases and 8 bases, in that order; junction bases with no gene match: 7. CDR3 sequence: CASSSRGQGDTIYF. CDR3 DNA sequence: TGCGCCAGCAGCAGCCGGGGACAGGGCGACACCATATATTTT.

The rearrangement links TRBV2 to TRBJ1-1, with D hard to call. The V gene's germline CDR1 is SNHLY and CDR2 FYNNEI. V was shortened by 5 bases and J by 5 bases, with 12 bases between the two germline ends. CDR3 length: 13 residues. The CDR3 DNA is TGTGCCAGCAGTAGCGAGACGGGAACTGAAGCTTTCTTT. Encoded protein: CASSSETGTEAFF. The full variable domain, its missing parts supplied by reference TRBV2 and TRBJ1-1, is EPEVTQTPSHQVTQMGQEVILRCVPISNHLYFYWYRQILGQKVEFLVSFYNNEISEKSEIFDDQFSVERPDGSNFTLKIRSTKLEDSAMYFCASSSETGTEAFFGQGTRLTVV.

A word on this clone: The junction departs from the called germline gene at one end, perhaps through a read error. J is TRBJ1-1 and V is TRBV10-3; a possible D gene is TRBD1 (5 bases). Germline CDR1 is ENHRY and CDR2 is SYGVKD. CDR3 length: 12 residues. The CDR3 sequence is CAVRDYDTEAFF. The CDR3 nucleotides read TGTGCCGTCAGGGACTATGACACTGAAGCTTTCTTT.

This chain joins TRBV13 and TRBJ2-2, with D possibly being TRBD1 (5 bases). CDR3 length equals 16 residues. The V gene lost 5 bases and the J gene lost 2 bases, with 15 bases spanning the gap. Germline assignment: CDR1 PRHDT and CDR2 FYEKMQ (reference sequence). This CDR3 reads CASSLYRSLNTGELFF. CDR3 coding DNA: TGTGCCAGCAGCCTATACAGGTCACTAAACACCGGGGAGCTGTTTTTT.

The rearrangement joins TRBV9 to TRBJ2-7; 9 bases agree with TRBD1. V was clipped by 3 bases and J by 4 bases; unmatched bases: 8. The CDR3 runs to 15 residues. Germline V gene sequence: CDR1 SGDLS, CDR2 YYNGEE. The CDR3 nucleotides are TGTGCCAGCAGCGCCCAGGGACAGGGAGGGTACGAGCAGTACTTC. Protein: CASSAQGQGGYEQYF.

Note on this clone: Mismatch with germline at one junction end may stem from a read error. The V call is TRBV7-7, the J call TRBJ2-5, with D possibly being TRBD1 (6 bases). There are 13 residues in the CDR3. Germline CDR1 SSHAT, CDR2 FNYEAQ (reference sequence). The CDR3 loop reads CASSSGVWETQYF. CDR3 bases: TGTGCTAGCAGCTCAGGGGTTTGGGAGACCCAGTACTTC.

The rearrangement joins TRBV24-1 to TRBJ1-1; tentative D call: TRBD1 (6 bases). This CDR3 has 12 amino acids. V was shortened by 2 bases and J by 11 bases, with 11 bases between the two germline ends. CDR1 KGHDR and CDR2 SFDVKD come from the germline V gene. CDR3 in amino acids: CATSDSQGTAFF. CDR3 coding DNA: TGTGCCACCAGTGATTCACAGGGAACGGCTTTCTTT.

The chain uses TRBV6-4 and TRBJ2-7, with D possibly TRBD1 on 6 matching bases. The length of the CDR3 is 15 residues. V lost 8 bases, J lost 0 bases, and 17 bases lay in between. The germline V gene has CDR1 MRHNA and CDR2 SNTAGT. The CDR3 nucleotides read TGTGCCAGCCGTAAACTCAGGGGAAGCTCCTACGAGCAGTACTTC. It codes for CASRKLRGSSYEQYF.

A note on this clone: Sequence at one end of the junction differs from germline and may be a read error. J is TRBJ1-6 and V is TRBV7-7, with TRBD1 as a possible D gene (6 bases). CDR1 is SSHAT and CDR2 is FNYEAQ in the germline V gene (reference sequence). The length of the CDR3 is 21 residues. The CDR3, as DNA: TGTGCTAGCAGCGATCGCACGGACAGAAGAGAAACTAGCTCCTATAATTCACCCCTCCACTTT. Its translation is CASSDRTDRRETSSYNSPLHF.

The CDR3 nucleotides read TGTGCCAGCTCACCATCCACGACAGACTCGTCCGCTTTCTTT. This gives the protein CASSPSTTDSSAFF. J is TRBJ1-1 and V is TRBV18; D is perhaps TRBD1 (5 bases). The ends were cut back, 2 bases at V and 11 bases at J, with 18 bases in the middle. The CDR3 loop spans 14 amino acids. Germline CDR1 KGHSH, CDR2 LQKENI. The variable domain in full, completed from reference TRBV18 and TRBJ1-1, reads NAGVMQNPRHLVRRRGQEARLRCSPMKGHSHVYWYRQLPEEGLKFMVYLQKENIIDESGMPKERFSAEFPKEGPSILRIQQVVRGDSAAYFCASSPSTTDSSAFFGQGTRLTVV.

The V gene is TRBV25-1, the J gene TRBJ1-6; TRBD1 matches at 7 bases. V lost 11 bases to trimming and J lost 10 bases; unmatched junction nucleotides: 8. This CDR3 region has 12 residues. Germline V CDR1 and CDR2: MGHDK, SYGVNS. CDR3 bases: TGTGCCCCACAGGGGCGCGGATCACCCCTCCACTTT. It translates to CAPQGRGSPLHF.

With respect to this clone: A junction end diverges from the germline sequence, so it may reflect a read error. The CDR3 loop is CASSPLAGGYTDTQYF. The CDR3 coding sequence is TGTGCTAGCAGCCCACTAGCGGGGGGCTACACAGATACGCAGTATTTT. The chain is built from TRBV7-7 and TRBJ2-3, with 12 bases matching TRBD2. There are 16 residues in the CDR3. Germline-derived CDR1 and CDR2 are SSHAT and FNYEAQ (reference sequence).

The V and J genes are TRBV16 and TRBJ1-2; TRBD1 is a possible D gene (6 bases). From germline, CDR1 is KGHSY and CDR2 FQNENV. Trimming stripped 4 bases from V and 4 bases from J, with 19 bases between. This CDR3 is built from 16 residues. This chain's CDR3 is CASSPRQTGSPYGYTF. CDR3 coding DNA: TGTGCCAGCAGCCCCCGCCAAACAGGGTCCCCCTATGGCTACACCTTC. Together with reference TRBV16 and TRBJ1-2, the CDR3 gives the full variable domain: GEEVAQTPKHLVRGEGQKAKLYCAPIKGHSYVFWYQQVLKNEFKFLISFQNENVFDETGMPKERFSAKCLPNSPCSLEIQATKLEDSAVYFCASSPRQTGSPYGYTFGSGTRLTVV.

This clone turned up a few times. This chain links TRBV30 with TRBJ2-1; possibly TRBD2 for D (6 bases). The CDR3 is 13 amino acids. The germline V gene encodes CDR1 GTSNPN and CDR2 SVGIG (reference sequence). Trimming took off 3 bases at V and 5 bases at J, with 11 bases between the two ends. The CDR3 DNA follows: TGTGCCTGGAGACTAGCTGCAGACAATGAGCAGTTCTTC. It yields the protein CAWRLAADNEQFF.

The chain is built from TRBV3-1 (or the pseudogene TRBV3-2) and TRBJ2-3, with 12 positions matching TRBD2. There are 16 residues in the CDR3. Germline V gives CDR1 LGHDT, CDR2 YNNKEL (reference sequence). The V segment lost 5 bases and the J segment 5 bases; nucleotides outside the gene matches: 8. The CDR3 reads CASSARLAGVGDTQYF. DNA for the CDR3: TGTGCCAGCAGCGCCCGACTAGCGGGGGTCGGAGATACGCAGTATTTT.

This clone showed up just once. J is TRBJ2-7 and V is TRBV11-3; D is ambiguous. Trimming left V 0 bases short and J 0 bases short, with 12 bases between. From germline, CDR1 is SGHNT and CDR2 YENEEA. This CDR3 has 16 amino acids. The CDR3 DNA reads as TGTGCCAGCAGCTTAGATCCAGGCCTCAGCTCCTACGAGCAGTACTTC. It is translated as CASSLDPGLSSYEQYF.

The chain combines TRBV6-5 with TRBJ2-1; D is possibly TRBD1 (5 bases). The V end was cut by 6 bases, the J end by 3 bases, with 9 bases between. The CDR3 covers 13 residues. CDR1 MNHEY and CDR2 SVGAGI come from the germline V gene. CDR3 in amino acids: CASRTDSYNEQFF. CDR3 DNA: TGTGCCAGCAGGACCGACAGCTACAATGAGCAGTTCTTC.